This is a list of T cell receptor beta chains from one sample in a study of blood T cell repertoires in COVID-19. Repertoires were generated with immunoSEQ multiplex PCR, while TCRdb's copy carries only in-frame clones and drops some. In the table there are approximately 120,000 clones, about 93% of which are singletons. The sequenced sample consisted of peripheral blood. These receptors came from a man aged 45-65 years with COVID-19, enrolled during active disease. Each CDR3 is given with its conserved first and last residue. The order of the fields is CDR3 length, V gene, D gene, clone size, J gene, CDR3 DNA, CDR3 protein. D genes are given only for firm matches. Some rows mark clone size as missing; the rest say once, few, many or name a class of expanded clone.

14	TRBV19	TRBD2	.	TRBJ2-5	TGTGCCAGTAACATGCGGGGGGTTTGGGAGACCCAGTACTTC	CASNMRGVWETQYF
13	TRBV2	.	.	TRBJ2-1	TGTGCCAGCAGTACTAGCTTCTACAATGAGCAGTTCTTC	CASSTSFYNEQFF
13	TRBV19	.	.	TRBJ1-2	TGTGCCAGTAGTTCTGGACAGCCCTATGGCTACACCTTC	CASSSGQPYGYTF
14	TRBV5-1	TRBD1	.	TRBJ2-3	TGCGCCAGCAGCCCAGGACAGGGGGTGTATACGCAGTATTTT	CASSPGQGVYTQYF
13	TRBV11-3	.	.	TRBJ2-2	TGTGCCAGCAGCTCCAGGGGTATCGGGGAGCTGTTTTTT	CASSSRGIGELFF
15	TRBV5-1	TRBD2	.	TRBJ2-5	TGCGCCAGCAGCTTGGATAGCGGGAGACTAGAGACCCAGTACTTC	CASSLDSGRLETQYF
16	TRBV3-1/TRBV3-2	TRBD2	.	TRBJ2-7	TGTGCCAGCAGCCAAGATAGGAGCGGGAGGGCCTCCGAGCAGTACTTC	CASSQDRSGRASEQYF
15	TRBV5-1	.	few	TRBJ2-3	TGCGCCAGCAGCTTGGGGGGACAAGATACAGATACGCAGTATTTT	CASSLGGQDTDTQYF
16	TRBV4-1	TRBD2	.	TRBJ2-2	TGCGCCAGCAGCCAGACTAGCGGGAGGAACAGCGGGGAGCTGTTTTTT	CASSQTSGRNSGELFF
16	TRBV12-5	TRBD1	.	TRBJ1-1	TGTGCTAGTGGTTTGGTACTCGGACAGGGGACCACTGAAGCTTTCTTT	CASGLVLGQGTTEAFF
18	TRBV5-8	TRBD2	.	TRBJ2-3	TGTGCCAGCAGCTTGGGACTAGCGGGGCGCCCTAGCACAGATACGCAGTATTTT	CASSLGLAGRPSTDTQYF
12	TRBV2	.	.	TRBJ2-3	TGTGCCAGCAGTGAAGACGGGAATACGCAGTATTTT	CASSEDGNTQYF
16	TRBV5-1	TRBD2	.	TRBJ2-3	TGCGCCAGCACCGTTACGACTAGCGGGGGCACAGATACGCAGTATTTT	CASTVTTSGGTDTQYF
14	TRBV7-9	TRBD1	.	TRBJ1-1	TGTGCCAGCAGAACAGGGGGCATGAACACTGAAGCTTTCTTT	CASRTGGMNTEAFF
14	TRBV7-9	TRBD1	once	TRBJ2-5	TGTGCCAGCAGCTCAGGGACAGGCCAAGAGACCCAGTACTTC	CASSSGTGQETQYF
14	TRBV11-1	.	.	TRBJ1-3	TGTGCCAGCAGCTTACAGGGTACTGGAAACACCATATATTTT	CASSLQGTGNTIYF
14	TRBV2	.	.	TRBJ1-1	TGTGCCAGCAGTGGGGGGCGGCTGAACACTGAAGCTTTCTTT	CASSGGRLNTEAFF
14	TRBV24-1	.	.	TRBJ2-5	TGTGCCACCAGTAAATGGGGGGAAAGAGAGACCCAGTACTTC	CATSKWGERETQYF
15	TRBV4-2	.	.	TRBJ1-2	TGTGCCAGCAGCCAAGACCCACGACAGTTCGAGGGCTACACCTTC	CASSQDPRQFEGYTF
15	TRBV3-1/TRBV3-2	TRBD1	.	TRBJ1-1	TGTGCCAGCAGCCGGACGCCGGGACAGGGGCCTGAAGCTTTCTTT	CASSRTPGQGPEAFF
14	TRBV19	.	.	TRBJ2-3	TGTGCCACCAGGACTACCGGCTCAACAGATACGCAGTATTTT	CATRTTGSTDTQYF
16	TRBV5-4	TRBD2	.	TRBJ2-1	TGTGCCAGCAGCTACCCCGGGACTAGCGGGTACAATGAGCAGTTCTTC	CASSYPGTSGYNEQFF
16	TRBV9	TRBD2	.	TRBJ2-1	TGTGCCAGCAGCAGGACTAGCGGGAATCCGGACAATGAGCAGTTCTTC	CASSRTSGNPDNEQFF
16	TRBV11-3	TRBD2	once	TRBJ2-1	TGTGCCAGCAGCTTAGTGGCGGGAGCCTTTTACGATGAGCAGTTCTTC	CASSLVAGAFYDEQFF
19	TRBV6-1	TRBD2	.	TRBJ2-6	TGTGCCAGCAGTGGAGGTGCTAGCGGGAGCTTGAGGGGGGCCAACGTCCTGACTTTC	CASSGGASGSLRGANVLTF
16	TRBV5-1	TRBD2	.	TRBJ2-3	TGCGCCAGCAGCCTCCTGACTAGCGGGACCACAGATACGCAGTATTTT	CASSLLTSGTTDTQYF
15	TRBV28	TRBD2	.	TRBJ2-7	TGTGCCAGCAGTTTGGGACTAGCGGGAAACTACGAGCAGTACTTC	CASSLGLAGNYEQYF
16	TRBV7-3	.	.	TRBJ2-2	TGTGCCAGCAGCTTATGGAGTCCAGGAGGGACCGGGGAGCTGTTTTTT	CASSLWSPGGTGELFF
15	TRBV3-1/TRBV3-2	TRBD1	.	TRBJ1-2	TGTGCCAGCAGCCAAGGGACAGGCGGAAACTATGGCTACACCTTC	CASSQGTGGNYGYTF
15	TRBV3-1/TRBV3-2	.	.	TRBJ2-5	TGTGCCAGCAGCCAAAACGCAGGGTTTCGAGAGACCCAGTACTTC	CASSQNAGFRETQYF
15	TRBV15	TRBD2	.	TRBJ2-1	TGTGCCACCAGCAGAAGGACTAGCGGGAAGAATGAGCAGTTCTTC	CATSRRTSGKNEQFF
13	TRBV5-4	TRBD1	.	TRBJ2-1	TGTGCCAGCAGGAGGACAGGGTCCGATGAGCAGTTCTTC	CASRRTGSDEQFF
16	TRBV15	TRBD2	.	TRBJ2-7	TGTGCCACCAGCAGAGACAGGACTAGCTTTTCCTACGAGCAGTACTTC	CATSRDRTSFSYEQYF
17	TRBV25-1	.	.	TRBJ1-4	TGTGCCAGCAGTGAGCCCCCCGGGTCGTCAACTAATGAAAAACTGTTTTTT	CASSEPPGSSTNEKLFF
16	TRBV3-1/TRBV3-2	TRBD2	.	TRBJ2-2	TGTGCCAGCAGCCAAGAGACTAGCGGGAGACGTCGGGAGCTGTTTTTT	CASSQETSGRRRELFF
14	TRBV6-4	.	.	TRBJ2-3	TGTGCCAGCAGTGAGGAGGGTGCGTCCGATACGCAGTATTTT	CASSEEGASDTQYF
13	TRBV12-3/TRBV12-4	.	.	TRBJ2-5	TGTGCCAGCAGTCGACTGGTCCAAGAGACCCAGTACTTC	CASSRLVQETQYF
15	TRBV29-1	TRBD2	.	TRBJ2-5	TGCAGCGTTGTAGGGACTAGCGGGAGTTCAGAGACCCAGTACTTC	CSVVGTSGSSETQYF
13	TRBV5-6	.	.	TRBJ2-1	TGTGCCAGCAGCTTGCCCTCAACAGGTGAGCAGTTCTTC	CASSLPSTGEQFF
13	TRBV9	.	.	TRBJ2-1	TGTGCCAGCAGAGCTACTAGTGGGATGGAGCAGTTCTTC	CASRATSGMEQFF
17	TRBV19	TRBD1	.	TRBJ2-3	TGTGCCAGTAGTCCAAACCTCCCAGGGACAGACACGGATACGCAGTATTTT	CASSPNLPGTDTDTQYF
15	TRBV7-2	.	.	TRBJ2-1	TGTGCCAGCAGCCCTGCGGGGAAGGTGGGCAATGAGCAGTTCTTC	CASSPAGKVGNEQFF
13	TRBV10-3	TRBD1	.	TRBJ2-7	TGTGCCATCGAACAACAGGGGGCAGACGAGCAGTACTTC	CAIEQQGADEQYF
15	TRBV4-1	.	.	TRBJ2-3	TGCGCCAGCAGCCAAGGTAGCAGGGCAAAAGATACGCAGTATTTT	CASSQGSRAKDTQYF
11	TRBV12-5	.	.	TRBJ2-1	TGTGCTAGTGGTAGGGGGAATGAGCAGTTCTTC	CASGRGNEQFF
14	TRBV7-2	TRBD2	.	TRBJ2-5	TGTGCCAGCAGCCGCGGGGGGGTTGAAGAGACCCAGTACTTC	CASSRGGVEETQYF
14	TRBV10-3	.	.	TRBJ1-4	TGTGCCATCCGACCGGGAGCAACTAATGAAAAACTGTTTTTT	CAIRPGATNEKLFF
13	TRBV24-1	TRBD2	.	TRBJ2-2	TGTGCCACCGGACTAGCCGCAAACGGGGAGCTGTTTTTT	CATGLAANGELFF
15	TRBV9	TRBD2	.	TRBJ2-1	TGTGCCAGTGGGGAAAGCGGGAGCCCCGGAGGGGAGCAGTTCTTC	CASGESGSPGGEQFF
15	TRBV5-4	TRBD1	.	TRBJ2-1	TGTGCCAGCAGCTTGCCCGGACAGGGGTTCAATGAGCAGTTCTTC	CASSLPGQGFNEQFF
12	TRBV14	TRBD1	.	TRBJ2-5	TGTGCCAGCAGTCCACAGGGGGAGACCCAGTACTTC	CASSPQGETQYF
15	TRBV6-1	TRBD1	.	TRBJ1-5	TGTGCCAGCAGCCACCTTGGACAGGGCGATCAGCCCCAGCATTTT	CASSHLGQGDQPQHF
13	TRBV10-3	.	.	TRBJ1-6	TGTGCCATCAGTGAGCTGACTGACTCACCCCTCCACTTT	CAISELTDSPLHF
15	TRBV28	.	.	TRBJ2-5	TGTGCCAGCAGCCGTTCAGGACTACCCACGCAGACCCAGTACTTC	CASSRSGLPTQTQYF
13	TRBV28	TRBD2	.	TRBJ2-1	TGTGCCAGCACCCCCGCGGGGGACAATGAGCAGTTCTTC	CASTPAGDNEQFF
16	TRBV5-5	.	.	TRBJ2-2	TGTGCCAGCAGCTTGATGCTAGCCATGAACACCGGGGAGCTGTTTTTT	CASSLMLAMNTGELFF
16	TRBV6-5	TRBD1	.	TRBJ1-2	TGTGCCAGCAGTTCCGGACAGGGGGATACTGACTATGGCTACACCTTC	CASSSGQGDTDYGYTF
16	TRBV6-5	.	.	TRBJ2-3	TGTGCCAGCAGTTACTCTACCAGGAGGAGCACAGATACGCAGTATTTT	CASSYSTRRSTDTQYF
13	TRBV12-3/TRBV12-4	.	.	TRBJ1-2	TGTGCCAGCACTCTACGGGGTCTTAGTGGCTACACCTTC	CASTLRGLSGYTF
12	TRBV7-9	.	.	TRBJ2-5	TGTGCCAGCAGCCAAGGAGCAGAGACCCAGTACTTC	CASSQGAETQYF